The sequence of this TCR beta chain was determined in a study of cytomegalovirus exposure and HLA in healthy donors. Study-wide points: Among the CMV-associated chains, three were confirmed in vitro as specific for CMV antigens.

Germline V lookup: CDR1 SGHTA, CDR2 FQGTGA. The CDR3 is 16 amino acids. Trimming removed 2 bases from V and 2 bases from J; junction bases left unmatched: 6. This clone was seen only a few times. What it binds is unknown. The PCR contained 60 Vbeta and 13 Jbeta primers. The table came from immunoSEQ multiplex PCR; TCRdb's copy has only in-frame clones and leaves some out. The table includes 80,000 or so clones, roughly 64% detected once. Sequencing was performed on PBMCs. The receptor was derived from a man aged 30 to 45 in good health and CMV-seropositive. V and J are TRBV7-3 and TRBJ2-3, with TRBD2 identical over 8 bases. The CDR3 region has the DNA TGTGCCAGCAGCTTATTCGGGACTAGGCCCACAGATACGCAGTATTTT. Protein sequence: CASSLFGTRPTDTQYF.